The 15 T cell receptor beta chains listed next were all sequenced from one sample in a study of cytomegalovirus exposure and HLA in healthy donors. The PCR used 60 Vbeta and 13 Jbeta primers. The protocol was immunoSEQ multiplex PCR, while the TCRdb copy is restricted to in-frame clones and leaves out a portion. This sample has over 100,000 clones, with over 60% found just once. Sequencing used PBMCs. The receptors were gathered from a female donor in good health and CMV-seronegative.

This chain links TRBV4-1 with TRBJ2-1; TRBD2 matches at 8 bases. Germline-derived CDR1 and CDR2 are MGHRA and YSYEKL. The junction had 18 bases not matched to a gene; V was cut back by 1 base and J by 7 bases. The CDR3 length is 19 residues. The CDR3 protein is CASSQVLRGLAGPGNEQFF. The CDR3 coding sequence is TGCGCCAGCAGCCAAGTACTTCGGGGTTTAGCGGGGCCCGGGAATGAGCAGTTCTTC.

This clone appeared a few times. CDR3 protein: CASSQGGLSETQYF. The CDR3 DNA sequence: TGCGCCAGCAGCCAAGGAGGACTATCCGAGACCCAGTACTTC. This chain uses TRBV4-3 with TRBJ2-5, with D possibly being TRBD2 (6 bases). V dropped 1 base and J dropped 5 bases, with 11 bases sitting between them. Germline V CDR1 and CDR2: LGHNA, YSLEER. The CDR3 is 14 residues long.

CDR3 region: CASSEQRWDTQYF. The DNA for the CDR3 is TGTGCCAGCAGTGAACAGCGGTGGGATACGCAGTATTTT. The chain employs TRBV6-1 and TRBJ2-3, with D maybe TRBD2 (5 bases). Germline V gives CDR1 MNHNS, CDR2 SASEGT. Trimming pared 2 bases from V and 6 bases from J, leaving 9 bases between. The CDR3 covers 13 residues.

CDR3: CASSIPPSTEQFF. The CDR3 nucleotides are TGTGCCAGTAGTATCCCCCCCTCTACTGAGCAGTTCTTC. The V gene is TRBV19, the J gene TRBJ2-1; D call uncertain. Germline assignment: CDR1 LNHDA and CDR2 SQIVND (reference sequence). The CDR3 has 13 amino acids. V shed 3 bases and J shed 9 bases, with 12 bases lying between them.

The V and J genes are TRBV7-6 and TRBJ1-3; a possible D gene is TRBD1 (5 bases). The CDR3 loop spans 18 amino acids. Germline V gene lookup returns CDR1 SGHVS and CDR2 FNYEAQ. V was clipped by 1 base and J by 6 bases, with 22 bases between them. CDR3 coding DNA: TGTGCCAGCAGCTTAGAATTGAAATCGGGTAGGGGAAAAAACACCATATATTTT. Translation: CASSLELKSGRGKNTIYF.

CDR3 amino acids: CAWSGLTGGLLHF. CDR3 in DNA: TGTGCCTGGAGTGGTTTGACAGGGGGTCTCCTCCACTTT. This chain uses TRBV30 with TRBJ1-6, with TRBD1 identical over 9 bases. The germline V gene encodes CDR1 GTSNPN and CDR2 SVGIG (reference sequence). This CDR3 contains 13 residues. V dropped 1 base and J dropped 15; count of bases not matched to a gene: 7.

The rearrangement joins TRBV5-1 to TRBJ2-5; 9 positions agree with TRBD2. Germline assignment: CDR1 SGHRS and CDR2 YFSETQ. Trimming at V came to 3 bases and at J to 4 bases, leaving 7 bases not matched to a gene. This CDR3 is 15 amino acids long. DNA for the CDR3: TGCGCCAGCAGCTGGACAGCGGGGGGCTCAGAGACCCAGTACTTC. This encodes CASSWTAGGSETQYF.

CDR3: CASSSSRGVDTQYF. The CDR3 DNA reads as TGCGCCAGCAGCTCCAGTAGGGGCGTCGATACGCAGTATTTT. The V call is TRBV4-1, the J call TRBJ2-3; a possible D gene is TRBD1 (5 bases). The CDR3 has 14 residues. Per germline, CDR1 MGHRA and CDR2 YSYEKL. V was pared by 5 bases and J by 6 bases, with 15 bases between.

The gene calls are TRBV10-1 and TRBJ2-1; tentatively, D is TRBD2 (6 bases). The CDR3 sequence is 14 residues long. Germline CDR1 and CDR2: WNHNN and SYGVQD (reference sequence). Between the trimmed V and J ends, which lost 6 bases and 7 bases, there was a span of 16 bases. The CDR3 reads CASSPGGRTNEQFF. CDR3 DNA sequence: TGCGCCAGCAGCCCCGGGGGACGGACGAATGAGCAGTTCTTC.

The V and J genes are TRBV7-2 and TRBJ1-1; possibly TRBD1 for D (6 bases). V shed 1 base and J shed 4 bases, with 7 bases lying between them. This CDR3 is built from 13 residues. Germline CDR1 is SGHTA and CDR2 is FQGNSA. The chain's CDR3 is CASSLDRVTEAFF. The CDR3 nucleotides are TGTGCCAGCAGCTTAGACAGGGTCACTGAAGCTTTCTTT.

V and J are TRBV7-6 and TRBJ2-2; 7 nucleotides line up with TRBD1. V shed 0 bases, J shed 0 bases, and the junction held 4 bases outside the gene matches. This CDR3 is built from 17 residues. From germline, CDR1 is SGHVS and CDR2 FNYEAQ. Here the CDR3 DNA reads TGTGCCAGCAGCTTAGCACCACAGGGGTCGAACACCGGGGAGCTGTTTTTT. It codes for CASSLAPQGSNTGELFF.

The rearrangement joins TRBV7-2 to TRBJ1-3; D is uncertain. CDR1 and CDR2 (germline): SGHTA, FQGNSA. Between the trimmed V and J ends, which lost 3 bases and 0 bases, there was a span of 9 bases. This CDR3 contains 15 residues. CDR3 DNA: TGTGCCAGCAGCTTCACTACGGTCTCTGGAAACACCATATATTTT. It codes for CASSFTTVSGNTIYF. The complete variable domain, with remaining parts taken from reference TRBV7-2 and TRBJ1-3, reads GAGVSQSPSNKVTEKGKDVELRCDPISGHTALYWYRQSLGQGLEFLIYFQGNSAPDKSGLPSDRFSAERTGGSVSTLTIQRTQQEDSAVYLCASSFTTVSGNTIYFGEGSWLTVV.

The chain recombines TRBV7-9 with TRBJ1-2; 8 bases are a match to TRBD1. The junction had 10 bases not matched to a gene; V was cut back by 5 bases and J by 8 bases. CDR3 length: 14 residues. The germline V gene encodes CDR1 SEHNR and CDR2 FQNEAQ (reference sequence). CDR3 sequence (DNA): TGTGCCAGCAGCCTCATTCAGGGGGCGAGCGGCTACACCTTC. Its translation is CASSLIQGASGYTF.

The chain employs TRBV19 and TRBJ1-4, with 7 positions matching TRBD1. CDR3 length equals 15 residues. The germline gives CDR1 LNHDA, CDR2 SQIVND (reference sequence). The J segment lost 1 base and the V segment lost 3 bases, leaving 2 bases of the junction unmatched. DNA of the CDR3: TGTGCCAGTAGTATGGCAGGGGGAACTAATGAAAAACTGTTTTTT. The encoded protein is CASSMAGGTNEKLFF.

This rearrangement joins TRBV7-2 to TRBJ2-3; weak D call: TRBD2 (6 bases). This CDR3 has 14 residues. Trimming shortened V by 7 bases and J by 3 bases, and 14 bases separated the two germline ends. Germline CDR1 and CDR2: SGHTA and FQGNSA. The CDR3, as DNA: TGTGCCAGCACCCCACCCGGGACTACAGATACGCAGTATTTT. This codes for CASTPPGTTDTQYF. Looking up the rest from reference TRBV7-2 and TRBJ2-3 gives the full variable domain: GAGVSQSPSNKVTEKGKDVELRCDPISGHTALYWYRQSLGQGLEFLIYFQGNSAPDKSGLPSDRFSAERTGGSVSTLTIQRTQQEDSAVYLCASTPPGTTDTQYFGPGTRLTVL.